This T cell receptor beta chain was recovered during a study of cytomegalovirus exposure and HLA in healthy donors. Study summary: Sequencing of about 179 million T cells in an earlier analysis found around 100 million unique TCR beta sequences.

A note on this clone: Its target is not known.

Use of 60 Vbeta and 13 Jbeta primers characterized the PCR. Sequencing was performed with immunoSEQ multiplex PCR; in TCRdb, only in-frame clones are kept and a portion is missing. The repertoire holds some 180,000 clones, with 10% to 15% as singletons. Germline V CDR1 and CDR2: SGHTA, FQGNSA. The V end lost 1 base, the J end lost 1 base, and 8 bases lay between the germline ends. This CDR3 has 14 amino acids. Overall study findings and caveats: Certain sequence variants were highly shared and formed a cluster, and this cluster was likely a sequencing artifact. Several of the most significant clusters were apparently associated with common viral pathogens in a later analysis.

Every donor was a healthy person donating bone marrow. The chain is built from TRBV7-2 and TRBJ2-7, with D perhaps matching TRBD2 (5 bases). The sequencing sample was made of PBMCs. This clonotype originated in a man aged 45-65 years in good health and CMV-seropositive. The CDR3 region has the DNA TGTGCCAGCAGCTTAGTAGGAGGTTCCTACGAGCAGTACTTC. This gives the protein CASSLVGGSYEQYF.